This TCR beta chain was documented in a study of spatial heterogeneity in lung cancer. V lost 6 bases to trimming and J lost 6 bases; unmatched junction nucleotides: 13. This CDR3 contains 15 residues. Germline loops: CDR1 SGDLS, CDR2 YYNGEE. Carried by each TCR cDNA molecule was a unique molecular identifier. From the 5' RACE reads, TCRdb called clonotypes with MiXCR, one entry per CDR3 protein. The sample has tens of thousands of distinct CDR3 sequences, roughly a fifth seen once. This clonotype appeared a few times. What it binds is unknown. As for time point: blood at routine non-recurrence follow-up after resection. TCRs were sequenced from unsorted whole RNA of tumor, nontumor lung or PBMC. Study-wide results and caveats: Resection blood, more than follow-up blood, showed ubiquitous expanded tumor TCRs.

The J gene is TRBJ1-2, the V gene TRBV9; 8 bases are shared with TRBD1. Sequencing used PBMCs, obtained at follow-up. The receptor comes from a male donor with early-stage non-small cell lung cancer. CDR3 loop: CASIGGPGGGHGYTF. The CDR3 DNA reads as TGTGCCAGCATTGGAGGCCCAGGGGGCGGTCATGGCTACACCTTC.